This T cell receptor (beta chain) was retrieved from a study of early T cells in non-severe SARS-CoV-2 infection. Across the study: With bulk RNA from unsorted whole blood as input, sequencing yielded unpaired chains.

Findings of the study overall: VDJdb matches were skewed toward anti-spike CD8 T cell responses.

Attachment of unique molecular identifiers was made to individual cDNA molecules. TCRdb re-called the 5' RACE reads with MiXCR, one entry per CDR3 protein. The repertoire includes more than 75,000 distinct CDR3 sequences, 13% of them detected once, and about 6% sits in the top ten. V was pared by 6 bases and J by 0 bases, with 9 bases of the junction left unmatched. The CDR3 consists of 16 residues. Regarding this clonotype: Its specificity is not known.

This TCR was sampled from an adult who was a healthcare worker with PCR-confirmed SARS-CoV-2 infection or an uninfected control (not recorded which). The source material was whole blood. The V and J genes are TRBV12-3 or TRBV12-4 and TRBJ2-3, with 7 positions matching TRBD1. CDR3: CASRIRQGFSTDTQYF. In DNA form, the CDR3 reads TGTGCCAGCAGAATCCGACAGGGTTTCAGCACAGATACGCAGTATTTT.